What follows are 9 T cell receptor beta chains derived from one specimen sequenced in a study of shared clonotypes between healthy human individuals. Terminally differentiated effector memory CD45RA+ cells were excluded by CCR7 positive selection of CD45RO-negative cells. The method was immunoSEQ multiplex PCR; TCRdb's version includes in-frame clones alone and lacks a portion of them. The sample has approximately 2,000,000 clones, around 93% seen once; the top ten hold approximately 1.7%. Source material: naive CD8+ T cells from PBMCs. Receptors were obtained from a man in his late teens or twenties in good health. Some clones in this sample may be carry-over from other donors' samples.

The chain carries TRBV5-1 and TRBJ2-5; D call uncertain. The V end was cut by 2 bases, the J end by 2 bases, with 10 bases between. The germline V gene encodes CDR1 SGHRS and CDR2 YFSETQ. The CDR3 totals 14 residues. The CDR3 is CASSFRSPQETQYF. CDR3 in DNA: TGCGCCAGCAGCTTCCGGAGCCCACAAGAGACCCAGTACTTC.

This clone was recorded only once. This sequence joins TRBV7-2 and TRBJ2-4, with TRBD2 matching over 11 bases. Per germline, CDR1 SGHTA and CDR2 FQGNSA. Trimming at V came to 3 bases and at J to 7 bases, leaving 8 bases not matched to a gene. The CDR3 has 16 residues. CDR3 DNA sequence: TGTGCCAGCAGCTTGATAGCGGGAGGGCGGGAGAACATTCAGTACTTC. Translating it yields CASSLIAGGRENIQYF.

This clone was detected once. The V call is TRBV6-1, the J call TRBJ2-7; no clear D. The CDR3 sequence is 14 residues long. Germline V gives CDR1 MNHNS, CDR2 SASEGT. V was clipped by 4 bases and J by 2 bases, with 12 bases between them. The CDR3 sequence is CASSGSAIAYEQYF. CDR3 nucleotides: TGTGCCAGCAGTGGTTCCGCAATCGCCTACGAGCAGTACTTC.

DNA of the CDR3: TGTGCCAGCAGCTTCCTCTCCGGGACAGGGCTTTCCACAGATACGCAGTATTTT. Its translation: CASSFLSGTGLSTDTQYF. The V gene is TRBV27, the J gene TRBJ2-3, with 9 bases aligning to TRBD1. This CDR3 is 18 amino acids long. Trimming took 6 bases from V and 2 from J; bases not matched to a gene: 15. CDR1 and CDR2 from the germline V gene are MNHEY and SMNVEV (reference sequence).

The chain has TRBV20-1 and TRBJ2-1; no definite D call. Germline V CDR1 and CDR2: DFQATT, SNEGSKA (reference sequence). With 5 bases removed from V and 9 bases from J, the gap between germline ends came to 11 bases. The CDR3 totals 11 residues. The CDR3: CSAWYPGEQFF. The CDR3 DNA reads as TGCAGTGCTTGGTATCCGGGTGAGCAGTTCTTC.

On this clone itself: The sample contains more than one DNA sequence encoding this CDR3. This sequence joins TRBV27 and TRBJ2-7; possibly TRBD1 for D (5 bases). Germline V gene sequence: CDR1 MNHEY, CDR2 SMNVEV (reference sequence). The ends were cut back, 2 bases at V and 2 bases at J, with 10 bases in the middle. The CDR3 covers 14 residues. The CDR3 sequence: CASSLLGVAYEQYF. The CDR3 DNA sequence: TGTGCCAGCAGTTTACTAGGGGTCGCCTACGAGCAGTACTTC.

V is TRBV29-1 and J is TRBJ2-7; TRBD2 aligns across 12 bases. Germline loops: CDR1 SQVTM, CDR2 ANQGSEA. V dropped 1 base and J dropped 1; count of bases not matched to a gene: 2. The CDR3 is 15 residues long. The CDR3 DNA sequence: TGCAGCGTTGAAGGGACTAGCGGGATATCCTACGAGCAGTACTTC. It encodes CSVEGTSGISYEQYF.

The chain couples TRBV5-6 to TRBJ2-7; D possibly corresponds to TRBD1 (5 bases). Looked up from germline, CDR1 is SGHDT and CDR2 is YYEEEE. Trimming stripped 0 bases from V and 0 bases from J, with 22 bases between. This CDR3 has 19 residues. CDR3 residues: CASSLGRYLVPGPSYEQYF. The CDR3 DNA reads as TGTGCCAGCAGCTTGGGCCGCTACCTGGTTCCAGGGCCCTCCTACGAGCAGTACTTC.

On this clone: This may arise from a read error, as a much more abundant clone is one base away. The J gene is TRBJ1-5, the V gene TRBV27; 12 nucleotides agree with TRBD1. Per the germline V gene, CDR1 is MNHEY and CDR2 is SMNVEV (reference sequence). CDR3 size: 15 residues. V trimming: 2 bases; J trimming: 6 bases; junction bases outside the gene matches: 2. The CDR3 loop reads CASSLGTGGTQPQHF. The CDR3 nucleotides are TGTGCCAGCAGTTTAGGGACAGGGGGCACTCAGCCCCAGCATTTT.